These T cell receptor beta chains were read from a single sample in a study of shared clonotypes between healthy human individuals. The repertoire was sequenced with immunoSEQ multiplex PCR; TCRdb's copy has only in-frame clones and lacks some. The table records about 2,100,000 clones, about 93% of them present only once. Sequencing was done on a sample of naive CD8+ T cells from PBMCs. The receptor source for this set is a man in his late teens or twenties in good health. Some clones in this sample may be carry-over from other donors' samples. Both conserved end residues are part of each CDR3. D genes are given only for firm matches.

J gene,V gene,CDR3 length,D gene,CDR3 DNA,CDR3 protein
TRBJ2-2,TRBV25-1,13,.,TGTGCCAGCAGTTCCCCAGGTACCGGGGAGCTGTTTTTT,CASSSPGTGELFF
TRBJ2-7,TRBV9,12,.,TGTGCCAGCAGCGTAGGGGGACACGAGCAGTACTTC,CASSVGGHEQYF
TRBJ1-5,TRBV7-7,16,.,TGTGCCCTTCTTAAACGGGGAGAGGTAGGCAATCAGCCCCAGCATTTT,CALLKRGEVGNQPQHF
TRBJ2-7,TRBV15,13,.,TGTGCCACCAGCCCGGGAGTCAGGTACGAGCAGTACTTC,CATSPGVRYEQYF
TRBJ1-1,TRBV27,18,TRBD1,TGTGCCAGCAGTTTGGGACCGGGACAGGGGTTCATGAACACTGAAGCTTTCTTT,CASSLGPGQGFMNTEAFF
TRBJ2-7,TRBV21-1,16,.,TGTGCCAGCAGCCAGGGGACAGGTGCTAGCTCCTACGAGCAGTACTTC,CASSQGTGASSYEQYF
TRBJ2-2,TRBV4-3,17,TRBD2,TGCGCCAGCAGAGATCGGACTAGCGGGAGGTACACCGGGGAGCTGTTTTTT,CASRDRTSGRYTGELFF
TRBJ2-1,TRBV19,16,.,TGTGCCAGTAGTCCATCGGGACGAGGCTCCTACAATGAGCAGTTCTTC,CASSPSGRGSYNEQFF
TRBJ2-1,TRBV5-6,12,.,TGTGCCAGCAGCTTGGGAGCATATGAGCAGTTCTTC,CASSLGAYEQFF
TRBJ2-1,TRBV9,18,TRBD2,TGTGCCAGCAGCGTCGATCCCGGGACTAGCGGCCCCACCAATGAGCAGTTCTTC,CASSVDPGTSGPTNEQFF
TRBJ2-6,TRBV4-1,20,.,TGCGCCAGCAGCCCCAGACAGCCCGCCCCCCTAGGTGCAGGGGCCAACGTCCTGACTTTC,CASSPRQPAPLGAGANVLTF
TRBJ1-4,TRBV7-9,19,TRBD1,TGTGCCAGCAGCCCTGACCGGTCTTCGGACAGGGGCTTTTATGAAAAACTGTTTTTT,CASSPDRSSDRGFYEKLFF
TRBJ2-7,TRBV5-1,16,.,TGCGCCAGCAGCTTGGTCCCGGTTCGGCAAACCTACGAGCAGTACTTC,CASSLVPVRQTYEQYF
TRBJ2-2,TRBV9,12,.,TGTGCCAGCAGCTATAACACCGGGGAGCTGTTTTTT,CASSYNTGELFF
TRBJ2-1,TRBV12-5,18,TRBD2,TGTGCTAGTGGTGTGACTAGCGGGAGGGACAGCTCCTACAATGAGCAGTTCTTC,CASGVTSGRDSSYNEQFF
TRBJ1-1,TRBV19,13,.,TGTGCCAGTAATAGTCGTTTGGGCACTGAAGCTTTCTTT,CASNSRLGTEAFF
TRBJ2-5,TRBV7-8,14,TRBD2,TGTGCCAGCACCCGGAGGGAGGGCCAAGAGACCCAGTACTTC,CASTRREGQETQYF
TRBJ2-7,TRBV28,13,.,TGTGCCAGCAGTCCCATGGGAACCTACGAGCAGTACTTC,CASSPMGTYEQYF
TRBJ1-5,TRBV10-1,15,TRBD1,TGCGCCAGCAGAAAGGACAGGAATAGCAATCAGCCCCAGCATTTT,CASRKDRNSNQPQHF
TRBJ1-5,TRBV27,14,.,TGTGCCAGCAGTCCATGGGTCAGCAATCAGCCCCAGCATTTT,CASSPWVSNQPQHF
TRBJ2-7,TRBV7-9,14,TRBD1,TGTGCCAGCAGCTTCCCCGGGACAGACTACGAGCAGTACTTC,CASSFPGTDYEQYF
TRBJ2-3,TRBV7-3,12,.,TGTGCCAGCAGCGACGACCTAGATACGCAGTATTTT,CASSDDLDTQYF
TRBJ2-7,TRBV12-5,13,.,TGTGCTAGTGCCCGGTGGGGGTATGACGAGCAGTACTTC,CASARWGYDEQYF
TRBJ1-3,TRBV4-2,16,.,TGTGCCAGCAGCCAAGATATCCATAACTCTGGAAACACCATATATTTT,CASSQDIHNSGNTIYF
TRBJ1-4,TRBV27,16,.,TGTGCCAGCAGCTCCCGCCGAGACATAACTAATGAAAAACTGTTTTTT,CASSSRRDITNEKLFF
TRBJ2-7,TRBV27,14,TRBD2,TGTGCCAGCAGTTTATTAGCGGGAGCTGGCGAGCAGTACTTC,CASSLLAGAGEQYF
TRBJ2-7,TRBV7-9,16,.,TGTGCCAGCAGCTTGGGGCTAGATAAGCCTACCTACGAGCAGTACTTC,CASSLGLDKPTYEQYF
TRBJ1-5,TRBV12-5,12,.,TGTGCTAGTGGTTCCAATGATCAGCCCCAGCATTTT,CASGSNDQPQHF
TRBJ2-1,TRBV2,13,.,TGTGCCAGCAGGGTGCCCTTCCCCGATGAGCAGTTCTTC,CASRVPFPDEQFF
TRBJ2-6,TRBV6-1,14,.,TGTGCCAGCCGCCAGAGCTCTGGGGCCAACGTCCTGACTTTC,CASRQSSGANVLTF
TRBJ1-1,TRBV5-1,15,.,TGCGCCAGCAGCCCAAGTCACCCAATTTCCCCTGAAGCTTTCTTT,CASSPSHPISPEAFF
TRBJ2-2,TRBV19,18,TRBD1,TGTGCCAGTAGCCTCCGGACAGGGGGGTTTTCGAACACCGGGGAGCTGTTTTTT,CASSLRTGGFSNTGELFF
TRBJ1-2,TRBV6-5,15,TRBD1,TGTGCCAGCAGTACCCGGACAGGGAACGACTATGGCTACACCTTC,CASSTRTGNDYGYTF
TRBJ1-4,TRBV2,14,.,TGTGCCAGCAGGAAGAGTGCAACTAATGAAAAACTGTTTTTT,CASRKSATNEKLFF
TRBJ2-2,TRBV6-6,16,TRBD1,TGTGCCAGCAGTTACTCCAGGACAGGGAACACCGGGGAGCTGTTTTTT,CASSYSRTGNTGELFF
TRBJ2-1,TRBV9,19,TRBD2,TGTGCCAGCAGCGTAGTGGGTAGCGGGAGGGTCAGCTCCTACAATGAGCAGTTCTTC,CASSVVGSGRVSSYNEQFF
TRBJ2-7,TRBV5-1,13,.,TGCGCCAGCAGCTTGGAATTGGGCTACGAGCAGTACTTC,CASSLELGYEQYF
TRBJ2-1,TRBV27,14,.,TGTGCCAGCAGTTTAGGGCAGGGGATAAATGAGCAGTTCTTC,CASSLGQGINEQFF
TRBJ2-2,TRBV9,15,.,TGTGCCAGCAGCGTAGCGGGGAGTGACACCGGGGAGCTGTTTTTT,CASSVAGSDTGELFF